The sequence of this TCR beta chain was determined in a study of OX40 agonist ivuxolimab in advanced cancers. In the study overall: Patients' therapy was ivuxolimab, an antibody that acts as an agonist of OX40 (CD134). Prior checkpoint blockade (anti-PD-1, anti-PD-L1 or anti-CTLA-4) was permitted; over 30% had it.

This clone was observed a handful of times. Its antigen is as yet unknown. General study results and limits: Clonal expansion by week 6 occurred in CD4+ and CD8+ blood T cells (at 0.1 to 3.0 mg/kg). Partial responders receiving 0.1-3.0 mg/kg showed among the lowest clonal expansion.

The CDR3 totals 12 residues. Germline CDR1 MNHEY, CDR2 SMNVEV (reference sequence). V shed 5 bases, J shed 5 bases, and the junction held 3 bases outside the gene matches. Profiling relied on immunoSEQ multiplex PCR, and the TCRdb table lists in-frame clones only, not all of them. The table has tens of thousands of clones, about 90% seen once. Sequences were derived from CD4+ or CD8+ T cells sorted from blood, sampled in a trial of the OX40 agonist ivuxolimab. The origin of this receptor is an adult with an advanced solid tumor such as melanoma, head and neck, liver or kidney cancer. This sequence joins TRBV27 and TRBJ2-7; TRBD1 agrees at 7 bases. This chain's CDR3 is CASSIQGHEQYF. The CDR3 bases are TGTGCCAGCAGTATACAGGGGCACGAGCAGTACTTC.